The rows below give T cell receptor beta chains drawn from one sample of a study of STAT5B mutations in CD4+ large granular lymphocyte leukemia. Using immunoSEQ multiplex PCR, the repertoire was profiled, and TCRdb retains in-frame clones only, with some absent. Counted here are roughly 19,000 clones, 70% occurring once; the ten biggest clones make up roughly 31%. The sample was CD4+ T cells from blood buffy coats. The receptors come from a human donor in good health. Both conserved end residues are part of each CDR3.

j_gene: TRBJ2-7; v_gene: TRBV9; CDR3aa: CASSVTYGGSYEQYF
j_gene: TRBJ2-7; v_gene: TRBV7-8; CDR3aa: CASSVLAVGSYEQYF
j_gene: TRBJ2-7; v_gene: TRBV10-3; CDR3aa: CAITPGLASAEQYF
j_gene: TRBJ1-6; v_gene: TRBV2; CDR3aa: CASRNGINNSPLHF
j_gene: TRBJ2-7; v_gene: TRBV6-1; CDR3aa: CASSALGSNYEQYF
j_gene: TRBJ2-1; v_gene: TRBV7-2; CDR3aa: CASSFTGTSGYNEQFF
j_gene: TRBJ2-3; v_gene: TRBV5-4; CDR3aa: CASSFRRGAVTDTQYF
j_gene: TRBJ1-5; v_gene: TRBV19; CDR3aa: CASSDATYSNQPQHF
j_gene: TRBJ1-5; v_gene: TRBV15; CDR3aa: CATSRDQRPDQPQHF
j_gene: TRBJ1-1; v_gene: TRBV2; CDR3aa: CASSATGNTEAFF
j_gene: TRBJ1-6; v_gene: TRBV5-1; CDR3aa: CASSQGDISSPLHF
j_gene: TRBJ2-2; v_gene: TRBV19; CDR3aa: CASTRRTSGITGELFF
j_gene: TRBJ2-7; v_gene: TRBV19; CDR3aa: CASSIGAGDYEQYF
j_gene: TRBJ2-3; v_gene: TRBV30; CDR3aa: CAWTRSGGTDTQYF
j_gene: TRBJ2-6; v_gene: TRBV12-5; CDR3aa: CASAVISGVDRGANVLTF
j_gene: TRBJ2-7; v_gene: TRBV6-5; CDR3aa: CASSRDGGASYEQYF
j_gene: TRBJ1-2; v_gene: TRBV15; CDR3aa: CATSRDRTGVYGYTF
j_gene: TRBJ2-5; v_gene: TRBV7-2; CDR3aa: CASSLLGETQYF
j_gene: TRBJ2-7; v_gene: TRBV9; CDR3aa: CASSVGPRGPYEQYF
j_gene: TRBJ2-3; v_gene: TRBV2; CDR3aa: CASSEDFTDTQYF
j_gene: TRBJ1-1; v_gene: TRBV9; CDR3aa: CASSLRGQEGTEAFF
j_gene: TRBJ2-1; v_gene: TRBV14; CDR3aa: CASSRKPGLAGRFSYNEQFF
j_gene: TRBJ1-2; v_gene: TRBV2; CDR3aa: CASSEALGDYGYTF
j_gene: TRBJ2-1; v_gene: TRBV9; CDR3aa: CASSARVDNEQFF
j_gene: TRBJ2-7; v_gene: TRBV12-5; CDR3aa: CASGWDRGKDFRYEQYF
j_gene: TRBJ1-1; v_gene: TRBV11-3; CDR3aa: CASSYSRTEAFF
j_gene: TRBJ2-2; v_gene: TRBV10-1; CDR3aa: CASSFGPGELFF
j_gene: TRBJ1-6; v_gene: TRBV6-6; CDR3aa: CASSAPTPYNSPLHF
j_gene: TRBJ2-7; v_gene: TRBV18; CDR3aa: CASSPERGGLGKQYF
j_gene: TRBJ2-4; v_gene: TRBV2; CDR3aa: CASRVQGQGDIQYF
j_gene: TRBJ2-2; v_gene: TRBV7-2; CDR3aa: CASSPLPIANTGELFF
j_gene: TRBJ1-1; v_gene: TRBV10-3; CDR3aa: CAISEGGNTEAFF
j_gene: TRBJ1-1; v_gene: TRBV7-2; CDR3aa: CASSLRRGTEAFF
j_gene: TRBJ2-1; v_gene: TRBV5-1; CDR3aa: CASSLVAGGDNEQFF
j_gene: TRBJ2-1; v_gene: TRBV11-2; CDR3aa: CASSLATIYNEQFF
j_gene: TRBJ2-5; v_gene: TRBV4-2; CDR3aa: CASSSGQVGGETQYF
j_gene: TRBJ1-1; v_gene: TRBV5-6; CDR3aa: CASSLANLGRAFF
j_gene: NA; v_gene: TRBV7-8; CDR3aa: CASSFGTRSYEQYF
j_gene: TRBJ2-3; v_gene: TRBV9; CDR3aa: CASSPPRVSTNTQYF
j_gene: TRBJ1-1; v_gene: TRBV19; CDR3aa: CASSLRGKEAFF
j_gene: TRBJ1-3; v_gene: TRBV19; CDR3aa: CASSAVGLGASSGNTIYF
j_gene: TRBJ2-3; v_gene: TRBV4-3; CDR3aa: CASSQDRGATDTQYF
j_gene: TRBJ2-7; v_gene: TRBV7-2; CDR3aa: CASSLGQGAGEQYF
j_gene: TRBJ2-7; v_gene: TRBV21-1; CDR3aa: CASSKDTQTYEQYF
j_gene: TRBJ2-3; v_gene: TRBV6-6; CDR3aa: CASGGQEITDTQYF
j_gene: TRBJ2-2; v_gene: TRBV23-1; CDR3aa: CASGTSGSGTGELFF
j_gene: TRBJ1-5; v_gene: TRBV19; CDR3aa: CASSSYRDRANQPQHF